This TCR beta chain was captured by sequencing in a study of blood T cell repertoires in COVID-19. Study at large: COVID-19 samples, acute and convalescent, were from the United States, Italy and Spain.

The CDR3 has 20 residues. V dropped 5 bases and J dropped 0; count of bases not matched to a gene: 15. Germline CDR1 reads LNHDA; CDR2 reads SQIVND (reference sequence). Only in-frame clones appear in the TCRdb table, and some are missing; sequencing was by immunoSEQ multiplex PCR. The table shows about 360,000 clones, with approximately 86% occurring only once. This sequence originates from a human donor in a cohort sampled during active COVID-19. Material for sequencing was peripheral blood. The chain links TRBV19 to TRBJ2-6; 8 bases align to TRBD1. In nucleotides, the CDR3 is TGTGCCAGTAGTTCCCCCCCTCCGGGACAGGCCTACTCTGGGGCCAACGTCCTGACTTTC. It codes for CASSSPPPGQAYSGANVLTF.